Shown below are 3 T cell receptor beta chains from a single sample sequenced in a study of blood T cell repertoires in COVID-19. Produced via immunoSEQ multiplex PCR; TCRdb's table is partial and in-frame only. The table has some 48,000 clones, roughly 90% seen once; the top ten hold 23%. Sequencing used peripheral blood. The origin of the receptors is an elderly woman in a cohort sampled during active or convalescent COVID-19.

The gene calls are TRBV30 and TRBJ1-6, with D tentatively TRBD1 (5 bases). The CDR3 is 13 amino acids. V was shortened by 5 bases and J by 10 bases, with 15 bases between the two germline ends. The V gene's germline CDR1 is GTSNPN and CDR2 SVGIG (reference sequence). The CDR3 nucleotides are TGTGCCTGGGGCCCTGGCGGGGACTCACCCCTCCACTTT. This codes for CAWGPGGDSPLHF.

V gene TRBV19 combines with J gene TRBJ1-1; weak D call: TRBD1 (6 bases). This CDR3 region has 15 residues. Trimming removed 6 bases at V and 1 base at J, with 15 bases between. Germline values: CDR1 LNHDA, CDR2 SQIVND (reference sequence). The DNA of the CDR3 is TGTGCCAGTAGGACCACAGGGAACGCGAACACTGAAGCTTTCTTT. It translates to CASRTTGNANTEAFF.

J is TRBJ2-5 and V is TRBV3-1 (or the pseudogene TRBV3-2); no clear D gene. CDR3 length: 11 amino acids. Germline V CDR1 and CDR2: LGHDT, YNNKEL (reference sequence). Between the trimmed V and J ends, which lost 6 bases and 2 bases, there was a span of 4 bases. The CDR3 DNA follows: TGTGCCAGCAGAGCTCAAGAGACCCAGTACTTC. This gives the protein CASRAQETQYF.